A selection of T cell receptor beta chains follows, all from one sample in a study of persistence of HIV-infected CD4 T cells. Sequenced by immunoSEQ multiplex PCR; TCRdb stores in-frame clones only, minus some. The sample includes about 28,000 clones, around 80% of them seen just once. These receptors have no identified antigens. Here the sequenced sample was CD4+ T cells sorted from PBMCs after approximately 19-hour stimulation, taken from a patient who received antiretroviral therapy. The source is an adult woman with HIV who was CMV-seropositive. The CDR3 runs from the conserved cysteine through the conserved F or W. The D gene is left open where the match is weak. Clone size is stated in some rows and not others, as once, few, many or a class when expanded.

d_call: .; j_call: TRBJ1-1; v_call: TRBV4-1; clone_size: few; cdr3_length: 16; cdr3_aa: CASSQDEGTENTEAFF; cdr3_nt: TGCGCCAGCAGCCAAGATGAGGGCACGGAGAACACTGAAGCTTTCTTT
d_call: .; j_call: TRBJ2-3; v_call: TRBV4-2; clone_size: .; cdr3_length: 15; cdr3_aa: CASSQEVHATDTQYF; cdr3_nt: TGTGCCAGCAGCCAAGAGGTTCACGCCACAGATACGCAGTATTTT
d_call: .; j_call: TRBJ2-3; v_call: TRBV19; clone_size: .; cdr3_length: 15; cdr3_aa: CASTRGAGGTDTQYF; cdr3_nt: TGTGCCAGTACCCGGGGGGCAGGGGGGACAGATACGCAGTATTTT
d_call: TRBD1; j_call: TRBJ1-2; v_call: TRBV19; clone_size: .; cdr3_length: 17; cdr3_aa: CASNYRAGGGSNYGYTF; cdr3_nt: TGTGCCAGTAACTATCGAGCAGGGGGCGGCTCTAACTATGGCTACACCTTC
d_call: .; j_call: TRBJ2-2; v_call: TRBV7-6; clone_size: few; cdr3_length: 14; cdr3_aa: CASSLAVSTGELFF; cdr3_nt: TGTGCCAGCAGCTTAGCGGTTTCCACCGGGGAGCTGTTTTTT
d_call: .; j_call: TRBJ1-5; v_call: TRBV28; clone_size: .; cdr3_length: 15; cdr3_aa: CASSLGVGVDQPQHF; cdr3_nt: TGTGCCAGCAGTTTAGGGGTAGGGGTTGATCAGCCCCAGCATTTT
d_call: .; j_call: TRBJ2-2; v_call: TRBV5-4; clone_size: .; cdr3_length: 14; cdr3_aa: CASSLGRNTGELFF; cdr3_nt: TGTGCCAGCAGCTTGGGGCGTAACACCGGGGAGCTGTTTTTT
d_call: .; j_call: TRBJ1-1; v_call: TRBV9; clone_size: once; cdr3_length: 13; cdr3_aa: CASSVSVGTEAFF; cdr3_nt: TGTGCCAGCAGCGTCAGCGTTGGAACTGAAGCTTTCTTT
d_call: .; j_call: TRBJ1-6; v_call: TRBV5-1; clone_size: .; cdr3_length: 15; cdr3_aa: CASSLVTGPNSPLHF; cdr3_nt: TGCGCCAGCAGCTTGGTCACAGGGCCCAATTCACCCCTCCACTTT
d_call: TRBD1; j_call: TRBJ1-4; v_call: TRBV27; clone_size: .; cdr3_length: 18; cdr3_aa: CASSLMRRQGGGNEKLFF; cdr3_nt: TGTGCCAGCAGTTTAATGAGGAGACAGGGGGGGGGAAATGAAAAACTGTTTTTT